These 3 T cell receptor beta chains were sequenced from one sample in a study of shared clonotypes between healthy human individuals. As defined, naive CD8 cells were CD45RO-negative and positively selected for CCR7, with terminally differentiated effector memory CD45RA+ cells excluded. Method: immunoSEQ multiplex PCR; TCRdb's copy keeps in-frame clones and lacks some. Among around 1.9 million clones listed, about 93% were seen once. The sample was naive CD8+ T cells from PBMCs. These receptors originate from a man aged 18 to 30 in good health. Some clones in this sample may be carry-over from other donors' samples.

V usage is TRBV4-3 and J usage is TRBJ2-1; possibly TRBD1 for D (6 bases). V lost 3 bases, J lost 0 bases, and 18 bases lay in between. CDR1 is LGHNA and CDR2 is YSLEER in the germline V gene. The CDR3 loop spans 18 amino acids. The chain's CDR3 is CASSHVIQGFLSYNEQFF. In nucleotides, the CDR3 is TGCGCCAGCAGCCATGTGATACAGGGCTTCCTCTCCTACAATGAGCAGTTCTTC.

V usage is TRBV28 and J usage is TRBJ2-7; perhaps TRBD1 as D (5 bases). V was pared by 4 bases and J by 1 base, with 8 bases between. Germline values: CDR1 MDHEN, CDR2 SYDVKM. The CDR3 is 13 residues long. The CDR3 DNA reads as TGTGCCAGCAGTTGGGGCAAGTCCTACGAGCAGTACTTC. Protein: CASSWGKSYEQYF.

This chain uses TRBV27 with TRBJ1-2; possible D gene TRBD1, 6 bases. Germline V gene lookup returns CDR1 MNHEY and CDR2 SMNVEV (reference sequence). Deletions cut 6 bases from V and 9 bases from J, with 17 bases between. This CDR3 has 13 residues. The CDR3 nucleotides are TGTGCCAGCAGAAACCGACAGGAGCAAAGCTACACCTTC. It is translated as CASRNRQEQSYTF.